A single sample gave rise to the 21 T cell receptor beta chains below, sequenced in a study of T cell responses to AZD1222 COVID-19 vaccine. Profiling relied on immunoSEQ multiplex PCR, and the TCRdb table lists in-frame clones only, not all of them. This table has fewer than 90,000 clones, approximately 90% appearing once. Sequenced here: peripheral blood, sampled on day 0 of AZD1222 vaccination. The receptors stem from an adult in good health.

The gene calls are TRBV19 and TRBJ2-5; 10 positions match TRBD1. This CDR3 has 16 residues. Trimming at V came to 4 bases and at J to 2 bases, leaving 7 bases not matched to a gene. Germline V gene lookup returns CDR1 LNHDA and CDR2 SQIVND (reference sequence). CDR3 DNA: TGTGCCAGTAGTAAGGGACAGGGGCCCCTTCAAGAGACCCAGTACTTC. This gives the protein CASSKGQGPLQETQYF.

This rearrangement joins TRBV5-5 to TRBJ2-5; D possibly corresponds to TRBD2 (7 bases). Germline CDR1 and CDR2: SGHKS and YYEKEE (reference sequence). The CDR3 extends over 17 amino acids. Trimming pared 0 bases from V and 5 bases from J, leaving 20 bases between. The CDR3 reads CASSLAGRGARSETQYF. CDR3 coding DNA: TGTGCCAGCAGCTTGGCGGGGAGGGGGGCGCGTTCGGAGACCCAGTACTTC.

The rearrangement links TRBV5-8 to TRBJ1-5; perhaps TRBD1 as D (6 bases). Germline V gene data show CDR1 as SGHTS and CDR2 as YDEGEE. V shed 3 bases and J shed 0 bases, with 13 bases lying between them. The CDR3 is made up of 16 amino acids. The CDR3 is CASSSETGYSNQPQHF. The CDR3, as DNA: TGTGCCAGCAGCTCCGAAACAGGGTATAGCAATCAGCCCCAGCATTTT. Drawing the rest from reference TRBV5-8 and TRBJ1-5, the complete variable domain is EAGVTQSPTHLIKTRGQQATLRCSPISGHTSVYWYQQALGLGLQFLLWYDEGEERNRGNFPPRFSGRQFPNYSSELNVNALELEDSALYLCASSSETGYSNQPQHFGDGTRLSIL.

V and J are TRBV5-4 and TRBJ1-5; the D is unclear. The germline CDR1 and CDR2 sequences are SGHNT and YYREEE (reference sequence). Trimming took off 3 bases at V and 3 bases at J, with 13 bases between the two ends. The CDR3 covers 15 residues. Here the CDR3 DNA reads TGTGCCAGCAGCTATGGTCCGGGCGCCAATCAGCCCCAGCATTTT. Encoded protein: CASSYGPGANQPQHF.

V is TRBV5-8 and J is TRBJ1-1; TRBD1 agrees at 9 bases. CDR3 size: 12 residues. Germline values: CDR1 SGHTS, CDR2 YDEGEE. Unmatched junction bases numbered 7, after V lost 5 bases and J lost 11 bases. CDR3 coding DNA: TGTGCCAGCAGGCGTACAGGGGGCATGGCTTTCTTT. Its protein is CASRRTGGMAFF. Full variable domain (remainder filled in from reference TRBV5-8 and TRBJ1-1): EAGVTQSPTHLIKTRGQQATLRCSPISGHTSVYWYQQALGLGLQFLLWYDEGEERNRGNFPPRFSGRQFPNYSSELNVNALELEDSALYLCASRRTGGMAFFGQGTRLTVV.

The V gene is TRBV12-3 or TRBV12-4, the J gene TRBJ2-7, with TRBD2 matching over 7 bases. The CDR3 loop spans 13 amino acids. The V gene end was trimmed by 1 base and the J gene end by 5 bases; junction bases not matched to a gene: 2. The CDR3 sequence is CASSLGGRDEQYF. The CDR3 bases are TGTGCCAGCAGTTTAGGGGGGAGGGACGAGCAGTACTTC.

The chain uses TRBV2 and TRBJ1-1, with 11 nucleotides matching TRBD1. The length of the CDR3 is 15 residues. V was pared by 3 bases and J by 4 bases, with 4 bases of the junction left unmatched. CDR1 is SNHLY, CDR2 FYNNEI, per germline. CDR3 sequence: CASSDVGQGGTEAFF. DNA of the CDR3: TGTGCCAGCAGTGATGTGGGACAGGGGGGCACTGAAGCTTTCTTT.

The V and J genes are TRBV10-3 and TRBJ1-3; no firm D call. The CDR3 extends over 17 amino acids. Germline lookup yields CDR1 ENHRY and CDR2 SYGVKD. V was pared by 6 bases and J by 3 bases, with 21 bases between. The CDR3 protein is CAIRNSVRAEYGNTIYF. DNA for the CDR3: TGTGCCATCAGGAATTCGGTGAGGGCTGAGTATGGAAACACCATATATTTT.

This chain joins TRBV6-5 and TRBJ2-7; 9 nucleotides line up with TRBD1. This CDR3 has 14 amino acids. With 6 bases clipped from V and 4 bases from J, the junction kept 7 bases outside the gene matches. From germline, CDR1 is MNHEY and CDR2 SVGAGI. CDR3 in amino acids: CASSRTGGSYEQYF. In DNA, the CDR3 is TGTGCCAGCAGCCGTACAGGGGGCTCGTACGAGCAGTACTTC.

The genes are TRBV19 and TRBJ2-7, with D possibly being TRBD2 (5 bases). The CDR3 spans 12 residues. V was shortened by 4 bases and J by 5 bases, with 9 bases between the two germline ends. Germline assignment: CDR1 LNHDA and CDR2 SQIVND (reference sequence). The CDR3 nucleotides are TGTGCCAGTAGTACAGGACTCAACGAGCAGTACTTC. It encodes CASSTGLNEQYF.

V and J are TRBV7-8 and TRBJ2-3, with 10 bases aligning to TRBD2. V dropped 1 base and J dropped 4; count of bases not matched to a gene: 8. Germline V lookup: CDR1 SGHVS, CDR2 FQNEAQ. This CDR3 is built from 17 residues. The CDR3 loop reads CASSLGPGLAGADTQYF. Here the CDR3 DNA reads TGTGCCAGCAGCTTAGGGCCGGGCCTAGCGGGAGCAGATACGCAGTATTTT. Using reference TRBV7-8 and TRBJ2-3 for the parts outside the CDR3, the full variable domain is GAGVSQSPRYKVAKRGQDVALRCDPISGHVSLFWYQQALGQGPEFLTYFQNEAQLDKSGLPSDRFFAERPEGSVSTLKIQRTQQEDSAVYLCASSLGPGLAGADTQYFGPGTRLTVL.

This clone was recorded once. This chain uses TRBV9 with TRBJ2-1; no firm D call. V lost 4 bases to trimming and J lost 1 base, with 21 bases between them. This CDR3 has 18 amino acids. Germline-derived CDR1 and CDR2 are SGDLS and YYNGEE. The CDR3 protein is CASSLEARLFGSYNEQFF. DNA for the CDR3: TGTGCCAGCAGCCTAGAGGCCCGGCTCTTTGGTTCCTACAATGAGCAGTTCTTC.

V gene TRBV18 combines with J gene TRBJ2-7; 7 bases match TRBD1. CDR1 and CDR2 from the germline V gene are KGHSH and LQKENI. The CDR3 extends over 12 amino acids. The ends lost 5 bases at V and 6 bases at J; junction bases unmatched: 4. In nucleotides, the CDR3 is TGTGCCAGCTCAGCGACAGGGTTCGAGCAGTACTTC. It specifies CASSATGFEQYF.

This clone was seen just once. The rearrangement uses TRBV6-4 and TRBJ2-2, with TRBD2 matching over 7 bases. CDR1 MRHNA and CDR2 SNTAGT come from the germline V gene. With V trimmed by 6 bases and J by 3 bases, 4 bases remained unmatched. The CDR3 covers 14 residues. The CDR3 protein is CASSVAGYTGELFF. The CDR3 bases are TGTGCCAGCAGCGTAGCGGGTTACACCGGGGAGCTGTTTTTT.

The chain couples TRBV27 to TRBJ1-6; possible D gene TRBD1, 6 bases. Germline V CDR1 and CDR2: MNHEY, SMNVEV (reference sequence). CDR3 size: 14 residues. V lost 4 bases, J lost 4 bases, and 8 bases lay in between. This CDR3 reads CASSWDKYNSPLHF. CDR3 in DNA: TGTGCCAGCAGTTGGGACAAATATAATTCACCCCTCCACTTT.

This clone was seen once. V is TRBV7-2 and J is TRBJ2-7, with 9 positions matching TRBD1. The CDR3 runs 16 residues. V trimming: 4 bases; J trimming: 3 bases; junction bases outside the gene matches: 10. The germline V gene has CDR1 SGHTA and CDR2 FQGNSA. CDR3 protein: CASSSSTGGPRYEQYF. The CDR3 DNA sequence: TGTGCCAGCAGCTCGTCAACAGGGGGCCCACGCTACGAGCAGTACTTC.

The chain is built from TRBV6-5 and TRBJ1-1, with D maybe TRBD1 (6 bases). This CDR3 is built from 15 residues. Germline loops: CDR1 MNHEY, CDR2 SVGAGI. Trimming took off 7 bases at V and 4 bases at J, with 19 bases between the two ends. CDR3 nucleotides: TGTGCCAGCACCACCCGAGGGGGACGCGGCACTGAAGCTTTCTTT. It codes for CASTTRGGRGTEAFF.

The J gene is TRBJ1-5, the V gene TRBV4-3; 7 bases fit TRBD1. This CDR3 comprises 19 residues. V lost 0 bases to trimming and J lost 0 bases; unmatched junction nucleotides: 11. In germline, CDR1 is LGHNA, CDR2 YSLEER. CDR3 bases: TGCGCCAGCAGCCAAGATTTGAGTCAGGGGGGTTATAGCAATCAGCCCCAGCATTTT. Residues: CASSQDLSQGGYSNQPQHF.

The chain combines TRBV20-1 with TRBJ1-6; no clear D gene. The CDR3 contains 13 residues. From germline, CDR1 is DFQATT and CDR2 SNEGSKA (reference sequence). The ends were cut back, 3 bases at V and 8 bases at J, with 11 bases in the middle. This CDR3 reads CSASRQLDSPLHF. The CDR3 bases are TGCAGTGCTAGTCGCCAGCTAGATTCACCCCTCCACTTT.

The J gene is TRBJ2-7, the V gene TRBV7-2, with D perhaps matching TRBD2 (6 bases). The CDR3 runs to 14 residues. The germline CDR1 and CDR2 sequences are SGHTA and FQGNSA. V was cut by 6 bases and J by 0 bases, with 12 bases left in between. The CDR3 DNA reads as TGTGCCAGCAGTTTGGGGCGGGGCTCCTACGAGCAGTACTTC. Translating it yields CASSLGRGSYEQYF.

V usage is TRBV5-1 and J usage is TRBJ1-1; maybe TRBD1 (6 bases). From germline, CDR1 is SGHRS and CDR2 YFSETQ. The CDR3 covers 14 residues. Trimming took 5 bases from V and 0 from J, leaving 11 bases between them. This CDR3 reads CASRQGNMNTEAFF. For the CDR3, the DNA is TGCGCCAGCAGACAGGGAAACATGAACACTGAAGCTTTCTTT.